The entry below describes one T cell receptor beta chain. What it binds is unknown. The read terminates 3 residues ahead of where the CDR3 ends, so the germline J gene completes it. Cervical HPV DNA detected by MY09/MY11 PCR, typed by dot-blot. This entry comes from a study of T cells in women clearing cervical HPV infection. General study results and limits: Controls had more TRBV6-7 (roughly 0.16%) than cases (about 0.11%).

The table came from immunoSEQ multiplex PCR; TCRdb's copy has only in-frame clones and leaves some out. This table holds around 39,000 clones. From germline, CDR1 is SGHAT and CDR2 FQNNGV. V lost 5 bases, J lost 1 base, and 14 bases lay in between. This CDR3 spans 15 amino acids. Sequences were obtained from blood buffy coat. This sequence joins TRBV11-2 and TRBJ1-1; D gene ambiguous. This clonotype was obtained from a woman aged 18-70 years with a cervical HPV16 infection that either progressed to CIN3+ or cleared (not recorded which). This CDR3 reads CASSPRRAGNTEAFF. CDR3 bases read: TGTGCCAGCAGCCCCCGCCGGGCGGGGAACACTGAA. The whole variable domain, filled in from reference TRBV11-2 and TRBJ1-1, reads EAGVAQSPRYKIIEKRQSVAFWCNPISGHATLYWYQQILGQGPKLLIQFQNNGVVDDSQLPKDRFSAERLKGVDSTLKIQPAKLEDSAVYLCASSPRRAGNTEAFFGQGTRLTVV.